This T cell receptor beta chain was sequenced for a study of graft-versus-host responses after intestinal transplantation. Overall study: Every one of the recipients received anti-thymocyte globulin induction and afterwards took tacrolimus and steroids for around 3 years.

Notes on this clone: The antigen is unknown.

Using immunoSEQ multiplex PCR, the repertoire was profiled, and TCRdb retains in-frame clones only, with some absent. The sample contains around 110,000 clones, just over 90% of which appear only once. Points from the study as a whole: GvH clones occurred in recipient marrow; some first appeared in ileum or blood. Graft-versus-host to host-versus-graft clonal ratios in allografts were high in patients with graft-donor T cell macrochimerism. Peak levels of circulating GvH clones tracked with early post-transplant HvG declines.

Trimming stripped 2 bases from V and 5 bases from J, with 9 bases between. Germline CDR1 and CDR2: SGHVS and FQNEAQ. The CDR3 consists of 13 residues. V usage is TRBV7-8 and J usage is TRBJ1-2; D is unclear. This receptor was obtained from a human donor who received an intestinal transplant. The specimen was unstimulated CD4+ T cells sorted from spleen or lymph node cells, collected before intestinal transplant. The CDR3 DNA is TGTGCCAGCAGCTTAAACTTGGTATATGGCTACACCTTC. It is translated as CASSLNLVYGYTF. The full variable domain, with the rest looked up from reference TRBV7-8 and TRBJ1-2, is GAGVSQSPRYKVAKRGQDVALRCDPISGHVSLFWYQQALGQGPEFLTYFQNEAQLDKSGLPSDRFFAERPEGSVSTLKIQRTQQEDSAVYLCASSLNLVYGYTFGSGTRLTVV.